This record covers a single T cell receptor beta chain. Its antigen is currently unknown. This sample is drawn from a study of T-cell memory formation after mild COVID-19. V trimming: 0 bases; J trimming: 2 bases; junction bases outside the gene matches: 7. Germline V lookup: CDR1 MGHRA, CDR2 YSYEKL. CDR3 length: 18 residues. Study-wide results and limits: Memory cells collected pre-infection included some clones that later responded, suggesting cross-reactive memory joined.

TCRdb re-called the 5' RACE reads with MiXCR, one entry per CDR3 protein. The table shows fewer than 50,000 distinct CDR3 sequences, with around 10% occurring only once. This chain uses TRBV4-1 with TRBJ2-3; 11 bases line up with TRBD2. This sequence originates from a man younger than 30 who had mild COVID-19 (a few samples of this study predate the infection). Cell type and time point are not known. Sequencing used PBMCs or a T cell subset sorted from them (not recorded which). The CDR3: CASSQERIAGGVTDTQYF. In DNA, the CDR3 is TGCGCCAGCAGCCAAGAAAGGATAGCGGGGGGGGTCACAGATACGCAGTATTTT.